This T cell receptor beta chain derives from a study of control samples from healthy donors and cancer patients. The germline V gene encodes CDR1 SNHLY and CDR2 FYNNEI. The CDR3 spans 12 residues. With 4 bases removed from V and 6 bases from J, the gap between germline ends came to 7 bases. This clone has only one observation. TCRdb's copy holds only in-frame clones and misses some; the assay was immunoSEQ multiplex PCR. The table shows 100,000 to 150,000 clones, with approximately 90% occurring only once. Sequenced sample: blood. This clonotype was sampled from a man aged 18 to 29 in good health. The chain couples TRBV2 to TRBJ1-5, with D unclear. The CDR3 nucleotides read TGTGCCAGCAGTGCCCAGTTTCAGCCCCAGCATTTT. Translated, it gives CASSAQFQPQHF.